This passage covers 9 T cell receptor beta chains from one sample sequenced in a study of regulatory T cells in long-lasting Graves disease. Through Arm-PCR of CDR3 regions and iRepertoire HTBI primers, TCR beta libraries were built. MiXCR, run by TCRdb on the multiplex PCR reads, gives a single entry per CDR3 protein. This table holds under 250,000 distinct CDR3 sequences, 20% found once. Documented time point: newly diagnosed GD, antithyroid drugs for less than 3 months. The TCR library used RNA extracted from PBMCs. Here the sequenced sample was peripheral blood mononuclear cells (PBMCs), taken at new diagnosis, from a patient treated with antithyroid drugs. These receptors were collected from a female donor with Graves disease.

The rearrangement uses TRBV12-3 or TRBV12-4 and TRBJ2-7; 10 bases are shared with TRBD2. This CDR3 has 13 residues. Trimming at V came to 6 bases and at J to 6 bases, leaving 5 bases not matched to a gene. In DNA, the CDR3 is TGTGCCAGCAGACTAGCGGGAACCGGCGAGCAGTACTTC. Residues: CASRLAGTGEQYF.

There are many counts of this clonotype. As DNA, the CDR3 is TGCAGTGCCCCTAGCGGGATGAGCTCCTACAATGAGCAGTTCTTC. Translating gives CSAPSGMSSYNEQFF. V is TRBV20-1 and J is TRBJ2-1; 9 bases are shared with TRBD2. This CDR3 has 15 amino acids. The ends lost 6 bases at V and 0 bases at J; junction bases unmatched: 6. Germline-derived CDR1 and CDR2 are DFQATT and SNEGSKA (reference sequence).

Regarding this clonotype: A much larger clone lies one base from this, so it may be a read error. This chain connects TRBV15 to TRBJ2-5, with 7 nucleotides matching TRBD1. J was trimmed by 2 bases and V by 3 bases; bases with no gene match: 0. CDR1 is LNHNV, CDR2 YYDKDF, per germline (reference sequence). The CDR3 has 13 amino acids. The CDR3 coding sequence is TGTGCCACCAGCAGGACAGGGCAAGAGACCCAGTACTTC. It specifies CATSRTGQETQYF. The variable domain in full, completed from reference TRBV15 and TRBJ2-5, reads DAMVIQNPRYQVTQFGKPVTLSCSQTLNHNVMYWYQQKSSQAPKLLFHYYDKDFNNEADTPDNFQSRRPNTSFCFLDIRSPGLGDTAMYLCATSRTGQETQYFGPGTRLLVL.

This clonotype was seen at least ten times. The J gene is TRBJ2-7, the V gene TRBV15, with 13 bases lining up with TRBD2. V was pared by 3 bases and J by 9 bases, with 5 bases of the junction left unmatched. Germline loops: CDR1 LNHNV, CDR2 YYDKDF (reference sequence). The CDR3 extends over 14 amino acids. In nucleotides, the CDR3 is TGTGCCACCAGCAGCACGGGACTAGCGGGATCGCAGTACTTC. Encoded protein: CATSSTGLAGSQYF.

The CDR3 spells CASSQRLPLGSYNSPLHF. CDR3 in DNA: TGCGCCAGCAGCCAACGTTTGCCTCTAGGCTCCTATAATTCACCCCTCCACTTT. This rearrangement joins TRBV4-1 to TRBJ1-6; the D is unclear. The germline gives CDR1 MGHRA, CDR2 YSYEKL. V was clipped by 2 bases and J by 0 bases, with 14 bases between them. This CDR3 region has 18 residues.

This chain uses TRBV13 with TRBJ2-5; tentatively, D is TRBD1 (5 bases). Germline CDR1 reads PRHDT; CDR2 reads FYEKMQ (reference sequence). V was clipped by 4 bases and J by 1 base, with 10 bases between them. This CDR3 contains 14 residues. CDR3 DNA sequence: TGTGCCAGCAGCTGGGGCACAGTCCAAGAGACCCAGTACTTC. Protein sequence: CASSWGTVQETQYF.

This clonotype was observed a handful of times. The V gene is TRBV5-1, the J gene TRBJ2-1; TRBD1 matches 7 bases. Germline V gene data show CDR1 as SGHRS and CDR2 as YFSETQ. The CDR3 is 13 amino acids. The V segment lost 5 bases and the J segment 5 bases; nucleotides outside the gene matches: 4. This chain's CDR3 is CASRPGQNNEQFF. The CDR3 DNA sequence: TGCGCCAGCAGACCGGGACAGAACAATGAGCAGTTCTTC.

This sequence joins TRBV4-1 and TRBJ2-7, with 9 bases lining up with TRBD1. The CDR3 runs 15 residues. The trim removed 5 bases at V and 1 base at J, leaving 6 bases unmatched. The germline CDR1 and CDR2 sequences are MGHRA and YSYEKL. CDR3 in DNA: TGCGCCAGCAGCTACCGGACAGGGGAGTCCTACGAGCAGTACTTC. Amino acid sequence: CASSYRTGESYEQYF.

The CDR3 region has the DNA TGCGCCAGCAGCTCGACAGGGGGCTCCTACGAGCAGTTCTTC. It yields the protein CASSSTGGSYEQFF. This chain joins TRBV5-1 and TRBJ2-1; 10 bases match TRBD1. The V gene end was trimmed by 3 bases and the J gene end by 10 bases; junction bases not matched to a gene: 7. Per germline, CDR1 SGHRS and CDR2 YFSETQ. This CDR3 comprises 14 residues.